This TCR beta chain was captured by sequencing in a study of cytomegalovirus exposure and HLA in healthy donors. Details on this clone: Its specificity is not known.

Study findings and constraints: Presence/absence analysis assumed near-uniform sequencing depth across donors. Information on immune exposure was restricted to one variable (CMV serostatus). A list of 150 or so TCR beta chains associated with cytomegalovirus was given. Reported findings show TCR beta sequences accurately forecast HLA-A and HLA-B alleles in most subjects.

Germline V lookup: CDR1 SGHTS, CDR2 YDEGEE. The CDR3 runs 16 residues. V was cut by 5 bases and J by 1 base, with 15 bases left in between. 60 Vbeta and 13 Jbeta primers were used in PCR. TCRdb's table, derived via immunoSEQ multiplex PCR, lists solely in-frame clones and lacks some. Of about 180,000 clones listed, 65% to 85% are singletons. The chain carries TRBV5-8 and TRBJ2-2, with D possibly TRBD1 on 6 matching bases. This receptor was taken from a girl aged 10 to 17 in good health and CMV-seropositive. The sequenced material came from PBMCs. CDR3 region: CASRNLGHKNTGELFF. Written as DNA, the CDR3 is TGTGCCAGCAGAAACCTGGGACACAAGAACACCGGGGAGCTGTTTTTT.